The 26 T cell receptor beta chains given below trace back to one sample, sequenced in a study of blood T cells in healthy people across ages. It was with a sample-barcoded 5' primer and a J-beta primer mix that a second PCR of about 6 to 12 cycles was run. TCRdb re-called the 5' RACE reads with MiXCR, one entry per CDR3 protein. The sample carries roughly 800,000 distinct CDR3 sequences, 58% recorded once. The sequencing input was blood. The receptors come from a man aged 25 to 40 in good health.

V gene TRBV6-5 combines with J gene TRBJ2-3, with D maybe TRBD2 (6 bases). The CDR3 is made up of 15 amino acids. V was pared by 4 bases and J by 2 bases, with 13 bases between. Germline V CDR1 and CDR2: MNHEY, SVGAGI. The CDR3 reads CASSSPGLYTDTQYF. As DNA, the CDR3 is TGTGCCAGCAGTTCCCCGGGACTCTACACAGATACGCAGTATTTT.

J is TRBJ2-7 and V is TRBV5-7, with a tentative D call TRBD1 (6 bases). TRBV5-7 is given ORF status, its function remaining uncertain. The CDR3 runs 18 residues. V shed 0 bases and J shed 1 base, with 20 bases lying between them. DNA for the CDR3: TGTGCCAGCAGCTTGGGCGACCGACAGGACCAGGCGTCCTACGAGCAGTACTTC. This translates into CASSLGDRQDQASYEQYF.

The V call is TRBV10-3, the J call TRBJ2-7; 7 bases agree with TRBD2. J was trimmed by 0 bases and V by 11 bases; bases with no gene match: 10. CDR1 is ENHRY and CDR2 is SYGVKD in the germline V gene. The CDR3 length is 14 residues. CDR3: CASRAGPDSYEQYF. The CDR3 bases are TGTGCCTCAAGAGCGGGACCTGACTCCTACGAGCAGTACTTC.

This clonotype showed up just a few times. The chain couples TRBV6-6 to TRBJ2-3; D is uncertain. Germline V gives CDR1 MNHNY, CDR2 SVGAGI (reference sequence). The V gene lost 3 bases and the J gene lost 3 bases, with 10 bases spanning the gap. This CDR3 has 14 residues. The chain's CDR3 is CASSYYHITDTQYF. DNA for the CDR3: TGTGCCAGCAGTTATTACCATATAACAGATACGCAGTATTTT.

J is TRBJ2-3 and V is TRBV11-2; 8 positions agree with TRBD2. The J segment lost 2 bases and the V segment lost 5 bases, leaving 6 bases of the junction unmatched. CDR1 and CDR2 (germline): SGHAT, FQNNGV. This CDR3 is 15 amino acids long. CDR3: CASSADGGDTDTQYF. In nucleotides, the CDR3 is TGTGCCAGCAGCGCCGACGGGGGGGACACAGATACGCAGTATTTT.

This clonotype has just one count. V is TRBV6-2 or TRBV6-3 and J is TRBJ2-6; unclear D gene. The length of the CDR3 is 15 residues. Trimming took off 2 bases at V and 2 bases at J, with 7 bases between the two ends. Germline CDR1 and CDR2: MNHEY and SVGEGT. DNA for the CDR3: TGTGCCAGCAGTTACCGTCTCGCTGGGGCCAACGTCCTGACTTTC. Its translation is CASSYRLAGANVLTF.

This chain links TRBV6-1 with TRBJ2-4, with D maybe TRBD1 (6 bases). The CDR3 totals 13 residues. Germline V gene data show CDR1 as MNHNS and CDR2 as SASEGT. V was clipped by 6 bases and J by 8 bases, with 14 bases between them. DNA for the CDR3: TGTGCCAGCAGCCGAATGGACAGTTACATTCAGTACTTC. This translates into CASSRMDSYIQYF.

Remarks on this clonotype: Sequence at one end of the junction differs from germline and may be a read error. The genes are TRBV7-7 and TRBJ2-1, with 8 positions matching TRBD2. Germline CDR1 is SSHAT and CDR2 is FNYEAQ (reference sequence). The CDR3 covers 15 residues. CDR3 amino acids: CASSLRREAYNEQFF. For the CDR3, the DNA is TGTGCTAGCAGCTTAAGGCGGGAGGCCTACAATGAGCAGTTCTTC. The full variable domain, completed using reference TRBV7-7 and TRBJ2-1, is GAGVSQSPRYKVTKRGQDVTLRCDPISSHATLYWYQQALGQGPEFLTYFNYEAQPDKSGLPSDRFSAERPEGSISTLTIQRTEQRDSAMYRCASSLRREAYNEQFFGPGTRLTVL.

This chain connects TRBV27 to TRBJ2-7; D perhaps matches TRBD2 (6 bases). CDR1 is MNHEY and CDR2 is SMNVEV in the germline V gene (reference sequence). The V and J ends lost 7 bases and 2 bases respectively, with 15 bases between them. The CDR3 runs to 14 residues. The CDR3: CASKAGLGPYEQYF. As DNA, the CDR3 is TGTGCCAGCAAGGCGGGACTTGGACCCTACGAGCAGTACTTC.

The rearrangement joins TRBV19 to TRBJ2-3; D is unresolved. Germline CDR1 reads LNHDA; CDR2 reads SQIVND (reference sequence). This CDR3 is 14 amino acids long. The V gene lost 3 bases and the J gene lost 2 bases, with 9 bases spanning the gap. CDR3 DNA: TGTGCCAGTAGTATGATCAGTTACACAGATACGCAGTATTTT. The encoded protein is CASSMISYTDTQYF.

The chain employs TRBV7-2 and TRBJ2-2, with no clear D. Germline CDR1 is SGHTA and CDR2 is FQGNSA. Trimming pared 0 bases from V and 4 bases from J, leaving 6 bases between. The CDR3 is made up of 14 amino acids. The DNA of the CDR3 is TGTGCCAGCAGCTTAGCTCATGGCACCGGGGAGCTGTTTTTT. Its translation is CASSLAHGTGELFF. The full variable domain, completed using reference TRBV7-2 and TRBJ2-2, is GAGVSQSPSNKVTEKGKDVELRCDPISGHTALYWYRQSLGQGLEFLIYFQGNSAPDKSGLPSDRFSAERTGGSVSTLTIQRTQQEDSAVYLCASSLAHGTGELFFGEGSRLTVL.

The chain combines TRBV9 with TRBJ2-4, with D unclear. The CDR3 is made up of 12 amino acids. Looked up from germline, CDR1 is SGDLS and CDR2 is YYNGEE. V gave up 5 bases and J gave up 8 bases, with 11 bases separating them. The CDR3 spells CASSSNPDIQYF. CDR3 bases: TGTGCCAGCAGTTCAAACCCTGACATTCAGTACTTC.

V usage is TRBV7-2 and J usage is TRBJ1-2, with unresolved D. The CDR3 runs to 17 residues. Trimming cost V 4 bases and J 1 base, with 19 bases left between them. Germline V gives CDR1 SGHTA, CDR2 FQGNSA. CDR3 sequence (DNA): TGTGCCAGCAGCTGGGCGGAGCCCCCTGACGATAACTATGGCTACACCTTC. Translating it yields CASSWAEPPDDNYGYTF. The entire variable domain, with the rest obtained from reference TRBV7-2 and TRBJ1-2, is as follows: GAGVSQSPSNKVTEKGKDVELRCDPISGHTALYWYRQSLGQGLEFLIYFQGNSAPDKSGLPSDRFSAERTGGSVSTLTIQRTQQEDSAVYLCASSWAEPPDDNYGYTFGSGTRLTVV.

This clonotype has only a few counts. V and J are TRBV6-1 and TRBJ2-3, with D unresolved. This CDR3 has 15 amino acids. Germline CDR1 MNHNS, CDR2 SASEGT. V shed 2 bases and J shed 1 base, with 10 bases lying between them. The CDR3, as DNA: TGTGCCAGCAGTGAATTCGGCGGCGGCACAGATACGCAGTATTTT. Amino acid sequence: CASSEFGGGTDTQYF.

This rearrangement joins TRBV30 to TRBJ2-7, with a weak D call TRBD1 (5 bases). The CDR3 contains 14 residues. V dropped 2 bases and J dropped 3 bases, with 14 bases sitting between them. Germline V gene lookup returns CDR1 GTSNPN and CDR2 SVGIG (reference sequence). CDR3 sequence reads: CAWSHGRGFYEQYF. The CDR3 nucleotides read TGTGCCTGGAGTCACGGAAGGGGCTTCTACGAGCAGTACTTC.

This clonotype came up a few times. CDR3 sequence (DNA): TGTGCCACCAGACAGGGGGATCTCTATGGCTACACCTTC. Amino acids: CATRQGDLYGYTF. J is TRBJ1-2 and V is TRBV24-1; 8 nucleotides line up with TRBD1. Germline V CDR1 and CDR2: KGHDR, SFDVKD. The CDR3 extends over 13 amino acids. The ends lost 7 bases at V and 4 bases at J; junction bases unmatched: 4.

This clonotype has more than one count but fewer than ten. The chain employs TRBV7-2 and TRBJ2-3; 7 nucleotides line up with TRBD2. V gave up 0 bases and J gave up 9 bases; unmatched junction bases: 3. Germline assignment: CDR1 SGHTA and CDR2 FQGNSA. This CDR3 comprises 13 residues. CDR3 sequence: CASSLAGGHTQYF. In nucleotides, the CDR3 is TGTGCCAGCAGCTTAGCGGGAGGGCACACGCAGTATTTT.

For this clonotype: A read error may account for a junction end that differs from germline. This chain joins TRBV3-1 and TRBJ2-5, with a weak D call TRBD2 (6 bases). Germline V gene sequence: CDR1 LGHDT, CDR2 YNNKEL (reference sequence). The CDR3 is made up of 13 amino acids. Written as DNA, the CDR3 is TGTGCCAGCGGCCAAGTTCAGGAGGGGACCCAGTACTTC. It is translated as CASGQVQEGTQYF.

The genes are TRBV7-2 and TRBJ2-6; D ambiguous. V was clipped by 2 bases and J by 1 base, with 9 bases between them. This CDR3 region has 16 residues. Germline CDR1 reads SGHTA; CDR2 reads FQGNSA. DNA for the CDR3: TGTGCCAGCAGCTTATATTATGGTTCTGGGGCCAACGTCCTGACTTTC. Protein product: CASSLYYGSGANVLTF. The full variable domain, in which reference TRBV7-2 and TRBJ2-6 provide the parts outside the CDR3, is GAGVSQSPSNKVTEKGKDVELRCDPISGHTALYWYRQSLGQGLEFLIYFQGNSAPDKSGLPSDRFSAERTGGSVSTLTIQRTQQEDSAVYLCASSLYYGSGANVLTFGAGSRLTVL.

This clonotype was picked up one time. The rearrangement uses TRBV24-1 and TRBJ2-1, with D unresolved. Germline-derived CDR1 and CDR2 are KGHDR and SFDVKD. V lost 2 bases and J lost 7, with 11 bases in between. The length of the CDR3 is 14 residues. CDR3 in amino acids: CATSDSTLENEQFF. The DNA for the CDR3 is TGTGCCACCAGTGATTCCACCCTTGAAAATGAGCAGTTCTTC.

This clonotype was observed a few times. The gene calls are TRBV10-3 and TRBJ1-2; D unclear. The CDR3 runs 11 residues. Germline values: CDR1 ENHRY, CDR2 SYGVKD. V dropped 4 bases and J dropped 5 bases, with 5 bases sitting between them. CDR3 sequence (DNA): TGTGCCATCAGTGCTTCTTATGGCTACACCTTC. It translates to CAISASYGYTF.

V gene TRBV2 combines with J gene TRBJ2-3; 9 positions match TRBD1. Trimming removed 6 bases from V and 6 bases from J; junction bases left unmatched: 1. CDR3 length equals 12 residues. Germline V gene data show CDR1 as SNHLY and CDR2 as FYNNEI. CDR3 sequence (DNA): TGTGCCAGCAGACAGGGGGCCGATACGCAGTATTTT. This gives the protein CASRQGADTQYF.

CDR3 loop: CSVSAEDEQYF. In DNA, the CDR3 is TGCAGCGTTAGCGCGGAGGACGAGCAGTACTTC. The rearrangement joins TRBV29-1 to TRBJ2-7; D may be TRBD2 (5 bases). The V end lost 5 bases, the J end lost 5 bases, and 10 bases lay between the germline ends. CDR3 length: 11 amino acids. Germline values: CDR1 SQVTM, CDR2 ANQGSEA.

For the CDR3, the DNA is TGCAGTGCTCCCCTACAAAAACTGTTTTTT. Translating it yields CSAPLQKLFF. The chain uses TRBV20-1 and TRBJ1-4; D is unresolved. CDR3 length equals 10 residues. Germline V CDR1 and CDR2: DFQATT, SNEGSKA (reference sequence). The V end was cut by 5 bases, the J end by 9 bases, with 7 bases between.

The V call is TRBV20-1, the J call TRBJ2-7; TRBD1 aligns across 9 bases. CDR3 length: 13 residues. With 5 bases clipped from V and 2 bases from J, the junction kept 4 bases outside the gene matches. Germline-derived CDR1 and CDR2 are DFQATT and SNEGSKA (reference sequence). CDR3 coding DNA: TGCAGTGCTGCCCGGACAGGGGCCTACGAGCAGTACTTC. Protein sequence: CSAARTGAYEQYF.

The chain combines TRBV20-1 with TRBJ2-4; 8 bases align to TRBD2. Matching the DNA end better, TRBJ2-7 makes the J call doubtful. The CDR3 has 14 amino acids. Germline V gene sequence: CDR1 DFQATT, CDR2 SNEGSKA (reference sequence). The CDR3 sequence is CSARPTSGGYEQYF. The DNA for the CDR3 is TGCAGTGCCAGACCTACTAGCGGAGGCTACGAGCAGTACTTC.